Listed below are T cell receptor beta chains from one sample, sequenced in a study of CD8 T cells in ankylosing spondylitis. TCRdb ran MiXCR on the 5' RACE reads and lists one entry per CDR3 protein. The sample carries 200,000 or so distinct CDR3 sequences, 10% to 15% recorded once. The sample was blood, either unsorted or a sorted T cell fraction (not recorded which). Receptors were obtained from a female donor with ankylosing spondylitis or in good health (not recorded which). CDR3s include the opening cysteine and the closing phenylalanine or tryptophan. A D gene is named only where the DNA matches it firmly. Some rows mark clone size as missing; the rest say once, few, many or name a class of expanded clone.

V	length	D	J	size	CDR3	DNA
TRBV20-1	19	TRBD1	TRBJ2-1	many	CSARVFSSGQESVYNEQFF	TGCAGTGCTAGAGTCTTTTCCTCAGGACAGGAAAGCGTCTACAATGAGCAGTTCTTC
TRBV7-6	14	NA	TRBJ1-1	NA	CASSPGRYAAEAFF	TGTGCCAGCAGCCCGGGACGGTACGCGGCTGAAGCTTTCTTT
TRBV28	13	NA	TRBJ2-7	few	CASTRMAPYEQYF	TGTGCCAGCACCAGGATGGCCCCCTACGAGCAGTACTTC
TRBV4-3	16	NA	TRBJ2-2	many	CASSQDMKEDTGELFF	TGCGCCAGCAGCCAAGATATGAAGGAAGACACCGGGGAGCTGTTTTTT
TRBV3-1	18	TRBD1	TRBJ2-7	NA	CACSQATSPTGGSYEQYF	TGTGCCTGCTCCCAAGCCACCTCACCGACAGGGGGATCCTACGAGCAGTACTTC
TRBV6-1	13	TRBD1	TRBJ2-1	few	CASRGQGANEQFF	TGTGCCAGCAGAGGGCAGGGGGCCAATGAGCAGTTCTTC
TRBV5-1	12	NA	TRBJ2-1	many	CASSSGHNEQFF	TGCGCCAGCAGCTCGGGCCACAATGAGCAGTTCTTC
TRBV2	11	NA	TRBJ2-5	many	CASRREETQYF	TGTGCCAGCAGGAGGGAAGAGACCCAGTACTTC
TRBV20-1	12	NA	TRBJ2-7	many	CSASFIAAEQYF	TGCAGTGCTAGTTTCATCGCCGCCGAGCAGTACTTC
TRBV11-2	13	NA	TRBJ2-4	many	CASSRGTQNIQYF	TGTGCCAGCAGCCGCGGGACACAAAACATTCAGTACTTC
TRBV5-4	15	NA	TRBJ1-5	many	CASTTDPNSNQPQHF	TGTGCCAGCACTACAGACCCGAATAGCAATCAGCCCCAGCATTTT
TRBV5-1	15	NA	TRBJ1-4	many	CASSLKPEFNEKLFF	TGCGCCAGCAGCTTGAAGCCAGAGTTTAATGAAAAACTGTTTTTT
TRBV6-1	14	NA	TRBJ1-2	many	CASTVAGIGYGYTF	TGTGCCAGCACCGTTGCAGGGATCGGCTATGGCTACACCTTC
TRBV27	13	NA	TRBJ2-7	NA	CASSSTPLCEQYF	TGTGCCAGCAGTTCCACCCCTTTATGCGAGCAGTACTTC
TRBV9	13	NA	TRBJ1-5	NA	CASSVDLNQPQHF	TGTGCCAGCAGCGTAGACCTCAATCAGCCCCAGCATTTT
TRBV7-2	14	NA	TRBJ2-7	many	CASSLSGTVYEQYF	TGTGCCAGCAGCCTATCCGGGACGGTCTACGAGCAGTACTTC
TRBV5-1	14	NA	TRBJ2-3	many	CASSLNQGTDTQYF	TGCGCCAGCAGCTTGAATCAGGGCACAGATACGCAGTATTTT
TRBV20-1	13	NA	TRBJ2-3	NA	CSAIETRTDTQYF	TGCAGTGCTATCGAGACTCGCACAGATACGCAGTATTTT
TRBV29-1	13	NA	TRBJ1-1	many	CSVGLGGNTEAFF	TGCAGCGTTGGATTGGGGGGTAACACTGAAGCTTTCTTT
TRBV4-2	15	NA	TRBJ2-2	many	CASSQELSFTGELFF	TGTGCCAGCAGCCAAGAGTTGTCGTTCACCGGGGAGCTGTTTTTT
TRBV7-9	13	NA	TRBJ1-1	NA	CASSFEGGTEAFF	TGTGCCAGCAGCTTTGAGGGGGGTACTGAAGCTTTCTTT
TRBV12-3/TRBV12-4	13	NA	TRBJ1-2	few	CASSGEGEHGYTF	TGTGCCAGCAGTGGGGAAGGGGAACATGGCTACACCTTC
TRBV20-1	14	TRBD2	TRBJ2-3	NA	CSVPSGGPGDTQYF	TGCAGTGTTCCGAGCGGGGGCCCAGGGGATACGCAGTATTTT
TRBV4-2	15	TRBD2	TRBJ2-1	many	CASSQAAGANNEQFF	TGTGCCAGCAGCCAAGCAGCGGGAGCAAACAATGAGCAGTTCTTC
TRBV18	15	TRBD2	TRBJ2-5	many	CASSPRTSGTETQYF	TGTGCCAGCTCACCAAGGACTAGCGGGACGGAGACCCAGTACTTC
TRBV10-3	13	NA	TRBJ2-1	many	CAISEGRNNEQFF	TGTGCCATCAGTGAGGGAAGAAACAATGAGCAGTTCTTC
TRBV6-2/TRBV6-3	15	NA	TRBJ1-5	few	CASSDQLGGWQPQHF	TGTGCCAGCAGTGACCAACTAGGGGGTTGGCAGCCCCAGCATTTT
TRBV20-1	15	TRBD2	TRBJ2-1	NA	CSARDLLADYNDQFF	TGCAGTGCTAGAGATCTACTAGCGGACTACAATGACCAGTTCTTC
TRBV29-1	12	NA	TRBJ1-1	few	CSVEEVGTEAFF	TGCAGCGTTGAAGAGGTGGGCACTGAAGCTTTCTTT
TRBV9	15	NA	TRBJ2-1	many	CASSVEGSAYNEQFF	TGTGCCAGCAGCGTAGAGGGGTCGGCCTACAATGAGCAGTTCTTC
TRBV20-1	13	NA	TRBJ2-2	NA	CSAFRGNTGELFF	TGCAGTGCTTTTCGGGGAAACACCGGGGAGCTGTTTTTT
TRBV7-6	17	TRBD1	TRBJ1-6	NA	CASSHRQGEILDSPLHF	TGTGCCAGCAGCCATCGACAGGGGGAGATATTAGATTCACCCCTCCACTTT
TRBV5-1	15	NA	TRBJ2-5	few	CASSFGRTGQETQYF	TGCGCCAGCAGCTTCGGAAGGACGGGGCAAGAGACCCAGTACTTC
TRBV6-1	14	TRBD2	TRBJ2-7	few	CASKRAAWGGEQYF	TGTGCCAGCAAAAGAGCAGCCTGGGGGGGAGAGCAGTACTTC
TRBV7-9	12	NA	TRBJ2-3	many	CASGLETDTQYF	TGTGCCTCGGGCCTAGAAACAGATACGCAGTATTTT
TRBV20-1	17	NA	TRBJ2-1	NA	CSARRWGGTSSYNEQFF	TGCAGTGCTAGACGATGGGGCGGGACCAGCTCCTACAATGAGCAGTTCTTC
TRBV12-3/TRBV12-4	12	NA	TRBJ1-5	many	CASGKGFQPQHF	TGTGCCAGCGGTAAGGGATTTCAGCCCCAGCATTTT
TRBV18	15	NA	TRBJ2-2	few	CASSQGQPNTGELFF	TGTGCCAGCTCCCAAGGACAGCCTAACACCGGGGAGCTGTTTTTT
TRBV5-1	14	NA	TRBJ2-7	NA	CASRASPAYYEQYF	TGCGCCAGCAGGGCCTCCCCCGCCTACTACGAGCAGTACTTC
TRBV20-1	12	NA	TRBJ1-1	many	CSRREGDTEAFF	TGCTCACGGAGAGAGGGGGACACTGAAGCTTTCTTT
TRBV5-6	13	NA	TRBJ2-1	many	CASNLGTRHEQFF	TGTGCCAGCAACCTGGGGACCCGGCATGAGCAGTTCTTC
TRBV6-1	15	TRBD1	TRBJ1-5	few	CASSVQGSSNQPQHF	TGTGCCAGCAGTGTACAGGGGAGTAGCAATCAGCCCCAGCATTTT
TRBV12-3/TRBV12-4	17	TRBD2	TRBJ2-1	many	CASSLMLAGGLDNEQFF	TGTGCCAGCAGTTTAATGCTAGCGGGAGGCCTCGACAATGAGCAGTTCTTC
TRBV7-2	14	NA	TRBJ1-2	NA	CASSTGRANYGYTF	TGTGCCAGCAGTACAGGGAGAGCTAACTATGGCTACACCTTC